Below, 16 T cell receptor beta chains from the same sample are listed, as sequenced in a study of T cell repertoires in cytomegalovirus infection. TCRdb re-called the reads with MiXCR, one entry per CDR3 protein. The sample contains 100,000 to 150,000 distinct CDR3 sequences, around 25% of which appear only once. No antigens are known for them. The sample was PBMCs, sequenced either directly or after in vitro stimulation (not recorded which). The receptors were sampled from a human donor in good health (CMV status not recorded). Some clones in this sample may be carry-over from other donors' samples.

This clonotype turned up a few times. The rearrangement uses TRBV13 and TRBJ2-7; the match to TRBD2 covers 11 bases. There are 16 residues in the CDR3. The V gene end was trimmed by 3 bases and the J gene end by 2 bases; junction bases not matched to a gene: 6. CDR1 and CDR2 from the germline V gene are PRHDT and FYEKMQ (reference sequence). CDR3 in DNA: TGTGCCAGCAGCTTTAGGACTAGCGGGTTCCCCTACGAGCAGTACTTC. It translates to CASSFRTSGFPYEQYF.

The V and J genes are TRBV25-1 and TRBJ1-6; TRBD1 aligns across 9 bases. Trimming at V came to 5 bases and at J to 10 bases, leaving 6 bases not matched to a gene. Germline V CDR1 and CDR2: MGHDK, SYGVNS. The CDR3 is made up of 14 amino acids. CDR3: CASSPGTGYSPLHF. The CDR3 DNA follows: TGTGCCAGCAGTCCCGGGACAGGGTACTCACCCCTCCACTTT. Based on the CDR3 plus reference TRBV25-1 and TRBJ1-6, the full variable domain is EADIYQTPRYLVIGTGKKITLECSQTMGHDKMYWYQQDPGMELHLIHYSYGVNSTEKGDLSSESTVSRIRTEHFPLTLESARPSHTSQYLCASSPGTGYSPLHFGNGTRLTVT.

This clonotype was seen many times. V usage is TRBV10-3 and J usage is TRBJ2-5; 15 positions agree with TRBD2. The trim removed 6 bases at V and 3 bases at J, leaving 8 bases unmatched. The germline V gene has CDR1 ENHRY and CDR2 SYGVKD. This CDR3 is built from 17 residues. CDR3 region: CAISSGLAGGPEETQYF. The CDR3 nucleotides read TGTGCCATCAGCTCAGGACTAGCGGGAGGGCCCGAAGAGACCCAGTACTTC.

In its sample, this clonotype was seen many times. The gene calls are TRBV7-8 and TRBJ2-5, with 8 bases lining up with TRBD2. This CDR3 has 17 amino acids. Germline V gene data show CDR1 as SGHVS and CDR2 as FQNEAQ. V lost 4 bases, J lost 4 bases, and 14 bases stayed unmatched. The DNA for the CDR3 is TGTGCCAGCAGCTCGTCACTCCTAGCGGGTTTCCGAGAGACCCAGTACTTC. This translates into CASSSSLLAGFRETQYF.

This clonotype was seen at least ten times. V is TRBV7-2 and J is TRBJ1-4; no clear D gene. CDR1 and CDR2 from the germline V gene are SGHTA and FQGNSA. This CDR3 has 15 residues. V was shortened by 2 bases and J by 0 bases, with 7 bases between the two germline ends. CDR3 sequence (DNA): TGTGCCAGCAGCTTAAGCGGAACAACTAATGAAAAACTGTTTTTT. Protein sequence: CASSLSGTTNEKLFF.

The table lists this clonotype with a few counts. The rearrangement links TRBV2 to TRBJ1-1; a weak D match, TRBD1 (6 bases). V lost 5 bases and J lost 2, with 12 bases in between. Germline V gene sequence: CDR1 SNHLY, CDR2 FYNNEI. The CDR3 length is 14 residues. CDR3 amino acids: CASSKEGVNTEAFF. The CDR3 nucleotides read TGTGCCAGCAGTAAGGAGGGGGTCAACACTGAAGCTTTCTTT.

This clonotype has just a few counts. The rearrangement joins TRBV7-2 to TRBJ1-2; 7 nucleotides agree with TRBD1. Germline loops: CDR1 SGHTA, CDR2 FQGNSA. The CDR3 has 14 residues. The V gene end was trimmed by 5 bases and the J gene end by 7 bases; junction bases not matched to a gene: 10. Written as DNA, the CDR3 is TGTGCCAGCAGCGGATTACAGGGGATAGTTGGCTACACCTTC. Translation gives CASSGLQGIVGYTF.

This clonotype was picked up many times. The chain carries TRBV7-2 and TRBJ1-1, with TRBD1 as a possible D gene (5 bases). The CDR3 extends over 15 amino acids. Germline V gene data show CDR1 as SGHTA and CDR2 as FQGNSA. Trimming shortened V by 2 bases and J by 3 bases, and 13 bases separated the two germline ends. The CDR3 nucleotides read TGTGCCAGCAGCTTAAGGGCCGGGACCGACACTGAAGCTTTCTTT. Translated: CASSLRAGTDTEAFF.

This clonotype was observed a few times. The genes are TRBV30 and TRBJ2-2; 7 nucleotides agree with TRBD1. V trimming: 5 bases; J trimming: 2 bases; junction bases outside the gene matches: 8. Germline CDR1 and CDR2: GTSNPN and SVGIG (reference sequence). This CDR3 comprises 15 residues. CDR3 sequence reads: CAWSTGQINTGELFF. For the CDR3, the DNA is TGTGCCTGGTCCACGGGACAGATAAACACCGGGGAGCTGTTTTTT.

This clonotype has more than one count but fewer than ten. The chain combines TRBV4-1 with TRBJ2-1; 7 bases map to TRBD2. Germline CDR1 reads MGHRA; CDR2 reads YSYEKL. V shed 3 bases and J 6 bases; nucleotides not matched to a gene: 2. The CDR3 is 13 residues long. The CDR3 loop reads CASSQLAVNEQFF. CDR3 nucleotide sequence: TGCGCCAGCAGCCAGCTAGCGGTCAATGAGCAGTTCTTC.

The chain employs TRBV6-2 or TRBV6-3 and TRBJ2-1; the match to TRBD1 covers 9 bases. The germline V gene encodes CDR1 MNHEY and CDR2 SVGEGT. There are 15 residues in the CDR3. V lost 6 bases and J lost 6; bases outside the gene matches: 9. The CDR3 is CASSTGDRVPNEQFF. The CDR3 nucleotides read TGTGCCAGCAGCACCGGGGACAGGGTCCCCAATGAGCAGTTCTTC.

The genes are TRBV19 and TRBJ2-2, with 8 bases that match TRBD1. The germline V gene has CDR1 LNHDA and CDR2 SQIVND (reference sequence). CDR3 length equals 14 residues. Unmatched junction bases numbered 2, after V lost 4 bases and J lost 4 bases. The CDR3 is CASSKGQGTGELFF. For the CDR3, the DNA is TGTGCCAGTAGTAAAGGACAGGGCACCGGGGAGCTGTTTTTT.

This clonotype was counted only a few times. The gene calls are TRBV6-6 and TRBJ2-7; D is unresolved. V was clipped by 6 bases and J by 4 bases, with 10 bases between them. Germline V gene lookup returns CDR1 MNHNY and CDR2 SVGAGI (reference sequence). The CDR3 loop spans 12 amino acids. The CDR3 here is CASSRLGYEQYV. The CDR3 DNA follows: TGTGCCAGCAGCCGTTTAGGGTACGAGCAGTACGTC.

This clonotype was detected a few times. The conserved closing phenylalanine or tryptophan is absent in this CDR3, likely reflecting a read error. The DNA is left out, because the CDR3 cannot be placed on it with certainty; the CDR3 is given as TCRdb lists it. The CDR3 sequence: CASSQDGAATRQVL. The chain carries TRBV3-1 and TRBJ2-5; the D call of TRBD1 is as the table states it, not checked on the DNA. The CDR3 spans 14 residues, counting both ends. The germline gives CDR1 LGHDT, CDR2 YNNKEL (reference sequence).

The gene calls are TRBV29-1 and TRBJ1-1; D call uncertain. The CDR3 has 13 residues. Per the germline V gene, CDR1 is SQVTM and CDR2 is ANQGSEA. V lost 4 bases to trimming and J lost 4 bases, with 13 bases between them. CDR3: CSVVPWAATEAFF. The DNA of the CDR3 is TGCAGCGTTGTTCCGTGGGCGGCCACTGAAGCTTTCTTT.

The CDR3 loop reads CATGASGINEQFF. For the CDR3, the DNA is TGTGCCACCGGAGCTAGCGGGATCAATGAGCAGTTCTTC. The rearrangement links TRBV14 to TRBJ2-1; 9 nucleotides match TRBD2. The germline CDR1 and CDR2 sequences are SGHDN and FVKESK. V was clipped by 10 bases and J by 6 bases; unmatched bases: 7. The CDR3 is 13 amino acids.